Below are 27 T cell receptor beta chains sequenced from a single sample in a study of neoadjuvant anti-PD-1 for oral cavity cancer. Measured with immunoSEQ multiplex PCR; TCRdb has only the in-frame clones, and not every one. The table lists over 10,000 clones, about three fifths of them singletons. The sample consisted of tumor tissue, taken before nivolumab (anti-PD-1) treatment. Receptors were obtained from a person aged 35 to 85 with oral cavity squamous cell carcinoma.

The rearrangement joins TRBV5-8 to TRBJ2-7, with D hard to call. The CDR3 covers 10 residues. Per the germline V gene, CDR1 is SGHTS and CDR2 is YDEGEE. V lost 4 bases to trimming and J lost 7 bases, with 6 bases between them. CDR3 sequence (DNA): TGTGCCAGCAGCACCTTAGAGCAGTACTTC. Amino acid sequence: CASSTLEQYF.

The chain uses TRBV2 and TRBJ2-5; D is undetermined. The DNA matches TRBJ2-7 better at its end, which makes the J call doubtful. Germline-derived CDR1 and CDR2 are SNHLY and FYNNEI. This CDR3 spans 11 amino acids. CDR3 region: CASRVESEQYF. The CDR3 nucleotides are TGTGCCAGCAGGGTCGAGAGCGAGCAGTACTTC.

This clone has a single count. This chain links TRBV6-5 with TRBJ1-1, with no clear D. Germline V gene lookup returns CDR1 MNHEY and CDR2 SVGAGI. The CDR3 extends over 13 amino acids. V was clipped by 5 bases and J by 1 base, with 8 bases between them. The CDR3: CASSATRNTEAFF. The CDR3 DNA reads as TGTGCCAGCAGTGCGACAAGGAACACTGAAGCTTTCTTT.

The chain links TRBV5-4 to TRBJ2-7, with 8 bases identical to TRBD1. J was trimmed by 2 bases and V by 3 bases; bases with no gene match: 7. This CDR3 comprises 15 residues. Germline V gene lookup returns CDR1 SGHNT and CDR2 YYREEE (reference sequence). The CDR3 loop reads CASSSPGQAPYEQYF. CDR3 DNA: TGTGCCAGCAGCTCACCGGGACAGGCGCCCTACGAGCAGTACTTC. The whole variable domain, filled in from reference TRBV5-4 and TRBJ2-7, reads ETGVTQSPTHLIKTRGQQVTLRCSSQSGHNTVSWYQQALGQGPQFIFQYYREEENGRGNFPPRFSGLQFPNYSSELNVNALELDDSALYLCASSSPGQAPYEQYFGPGTRLTVT.

The chain combines TRBV5-1 with TRBJ2-3; the D is unclear. V was shortened by 0 bases and J by 0 bases, with 5 bases between the two germline ends. The CDR3 loop spans 14 amino acids. Per the germline V gene, CDR1 is SGHRS and CDR2 is YFSETQ. The CDR3 region is CASSLADSTDTQYF. CDR3 DNA sequence: TGCGCCAGCAGCTTGGCCGATAGCACAGATACGCAGTATTTT.

J is TRBJ1-5 and V is TRBV28; D call uncertain. From germline, CDR1 is MDHEN and CDR2 SYDVKM. V shed 3 bases and J shed 0 bases, with 6 bases lying between them. The CDR3 has 14 residues. CDR3 DNA: TGTGCCAGCAGTTTTTCCTATAGCAATCAGCCCCAGCATTTT. It translates to CASSFSYSNQPQHF.

The rearrangement uses TRBV11-2 and TRBJ2-7; no firm D call. The V gene lost 4 bases and the J gene lost 7 bases, with 14 bases spanning the gap. CDR1 is SGHAT and CDR2 is FQNNGV in the germline V gene. There are 13 residues in the CDR3. The CDR3 nucleotides are TGTGCCAGCAGCTCGAGACAACTTGGAGAGCAGTACTTC. It encodes CASSSRQLGEQYF.

This rearrangement joins TRBV6-1 to TRBJ1-5, with D possibly TRBD1 on 6 matching bases. V lost 6 bases, J lost 4 bases, and 13 bases lay in between. Germline CDR1 and CDR2: MNHNS and SASEGT. The CDR3 runs 14 residues. The CDR3 sequence: CASSHGQLNQPQHF. As DNA, the CDR3 is TGTGCCAGCAGCCACGGACAGCTAAATCAGCCCCAGCATTTT.

This clone is classed as medium-sized. This chain connects TRBV19 to TRBJ2-7; a possible D gene is TRBD1 (6 bases). V lost 6 bases and J 3 bases, leaving 24 bases between the germline ends. The CDR3 has 17 residues. Germline-derived CDR1 and CDR2 are LNHDA and SQIVND (reference sequence). DNA for the CDR3: TGTGCCAGTAGCCTGGATCACGCTACAGGGAGTTACTACGAGCAGTACTTC. It yields the protein CASSLDHATGSYYEQYF.

This chain uses TRBV29-1 with TRBJ2-3; 11 nucleotides match TRBD2. After removal of 1 base from V and 7 bases from J, the junction contained 4 bases not matched to a gene. Germline V gives CDR1 SQVTM, CDR2 ANQGSEA. The CDR3 sequence is 14 residues long. CDR3 sequence reads: CSVEASGRLYTQYF. CDR3 DNA sequence: TGCAGCGTTGAAGCTAGCGGGAGGCTGTATACGCAGTATTTT.

The genes are TRBV7-8 and TRBJ2-1, with TRBD2 as a possible D gene (6 bases). The CDR3 covers 14 residues. CDR1 and CDR2 (germline): SGHVS, FQNEAQ. The V end was cut by 0 bases, the J end by 9 bases, with 12 bases between. The DNA of the CDR3 is TGTGCCAGCAGCTTAGCGCGACTAGTGGGTGAGCAGTTCTTC. It encodes CASSLARLVGEQFF.

This clone occurred a few times. This same CDR3 is encoded by further DNA sequences in the sample. V is TRBV30 and J is TRBJ2-7; D remains unclear. V dropped 3 bases and J dropped 3 bases, with 12 bases sitting between them. The CDR3 spans 13 residues. The germline gives CDR1 GTSNPN, CDR2 SVGIG (reference sequence). The CDR3 DNA is TGTGCCTGGAGCCGAGGATTAGACTACGAGCAGTACTTC. Its translation is CAWSRGLDYEQYF.

The chain uses TRBV27 and TRBJ2-7, with 8 bases identical to TRBD1. CDR3 length equals 13 residues. In germline, CDR1 is MNHEY, CDR2 SMNVEV (reference sequence). J gave up 3 bases and V 6 bases, and 4 bases lay outside the gene matches. In DNA, the CDR3 is TGTGCCAGCAGGAGGGACAGGTACTACGAGCAGTACTTC. Translation: CASRRDRYYEQYF.

The chain links TRBV28 to TRBJ1-2; D remains unclear. CDR1 and CDR2 from the germline V gene are MDHEN and SYDVKM. CDR3 length: 13 residues. The CDR3 region has the DNA TGTGCTGGAGGCAGGACCTGGGGCTATGGCTACACCTTC. This encodes CAGGRTWGYGYTF.

This clone was detected once. The rearrangement joins TRBV6-5 to TRBJ2-2, with D perhaps TRBD2 (5 bases). CDR3 size: 13 residues. CDR1 is MNHEY, CDR2 SVGAGI, per germline. V was clipped by 5 bases and J by 5 bases, with 9 bases between them. The CDR3 reads CASSSGPTGELFF. In nucleotides, the CDR3 is TGTGCCAGCAGTAGCGGACCTACCGGGGAGCTGTTTTTT.

The gene calls are TRBV5-4 and TRBJ1-4, with 8 bases that match TRBD1. The CDR3 consists of 16 residues. The germline CDR1 and CDR2 sequences are SGHNT and YYREEE (reference sequence). The junction had 8 bases not matched to a gene; V was cut back by 4 bases and J by 3 bases. The CDR3 reads CASSPGQGLANEKLFF. For the CDR3, the DNA is TGTGCCAGCAGCCCAGGACAGGGTCTGGCTAATGAAAAACTGTTTTTT.

The V and J genes are TRBV28 and TRBJ2-1; 11 bases agree with TRBD2. The CDR3 spans 16 residues. CDR1 and CDR2 (germline): MDHEN, SYDVKM. V shed 6 bases, J shed 7 bases, and the junction held 11 bases outside the gene matches. This CDR3 is CASSDPTSGNLNEQFF. The CDR3 DNA sequence: TGTGCCAGCAGCGATCCGACTAGCGGGAACCTAAATGAGCAGTTCTTC.

The sample holds a few counts of this clone. This chain uses TRBV10-3 with TRBJ2-1; 7 bases are a match to TRBD2. Germline CDR1 and CDR2: ENHRY and SYGVKD. The CDR3 loop spans 13 amino acids. V gave up 2 bases and J gave up 5 bases; unmatched junction bases: 0. CDR3 amino acids: CAISEREDNEQFF. CDR3 nucleotide sequence: TGTGCCATCAGTGAGCGGGAGGACAATGAGCAGTTCTTC.

The chain links TRBV7-9 to TRBJ1-4, with TRBD1 identical over 10 bases. V lost 1 base, J lost 6 bases, and 8 bases stayed unmatched. CDR1 and CDR2 from the germline V gene are SEHNR and FQNEAQ (reference sequence). This CDR3 spans 17 amino acids. CDR3 bases: TGTGCCAGCAGCTTAGGGGTGACAGGGGGCTTAGATGAAAAACTGTTTTTT. It translates to CASSLGVTGGLDEKLFF. Full variable domain (missing parts from reference TRBV7-9 and TRBJ1-4): DTGVSQNPRHKITKRGQNVTFRCDPISEHNRLYWYRQTLGQGPEFLTYFQNEAQLEKSRLLSDRFSAERPKGSFSTLEIQRTEQGDSAMYLCASSLGVTGGLDEKLFFGSGTQLSVL.

V and J are TRBV5-5 and TRBJ1-1; 7 bases are a match to TRBD1. The J segment lost 6 bases and the V segment lost 4 bases, leaving 12 bases of the junction unmatched. The CDR3 has 15 residues. CDR1 is SGHKS, CDR2 YYEKEE, per germline (reference sequence). The CDR3 nucleotides read TGTGCCAGCAGCCAGGGGGGAAGGGCTAACCCTGAAGCTTTCTTT. Amino acid sequence: CASSQGGRANPEAFF.

The V call is TRBV15, the J call TRBJ1-3; a weak D match, TRBD1 (5 bases). Germline V gene lookup returns CDR1 LNHNV and CDR2 YYDKDF (reference sequence). The CDR3 totals 15 residues. V was trimmed by 1 base and J by 0 bases, leaving 7 bases between them. This CDR3 reads CATSRVGGSGNTIYF. CDR3 DNA sequence: TGTGCCACCAGCAGAGTTGGGGGCTCTGGAAACACCATATATTTT. Full variable domain (rest looked up from reference TRBV15 and TRBJ1-3): DAMVIQNPRYQVTQFGKPVTLSCSQTLNHNVMYWYQQKSSQAPKLLFHYYDKDFNNEADTPDNFQSRRPNTSFCFLDIRSPGLGDTAMYLCATSRVGGSGNTIYFGEGSWLTVV.

This clone was counted between two and nine times. The rearrangement links TRBV7-9 to TRBJ1-2; 7 bases agree with TRBD1. J gave up 3 bases and V 6 bases, and 10 bases lay outside the gene matches. The CDR3 consists of 15 residues. Germline V gene lookup returns CDR1 SEHNR and CDR2 FQNEAQ (reference sequence). The CDR3 protein is CASRETGSFDYGYTF. CDR3 bases: TGTGCCAGCAGGGAGACAGGGTCATTCGACTATGGCTACACCTTC.

The chain uses TRBV2 and TRBJ2-5; TRBD2 aligns across 10 bases. The CDR3 sequence is 13 residues long. Germline CDR1 and CDR2: SNHLY and FYNNEI. J was trimmed by 5 bases and V by 7 bases; bases with no gene match: 4. CDR3 coding DNA: TGTGCCAGCACCCAGCGGGAGGGGGAGACCCAGTACTTC. Translated, it gives CASTQREGETQYF. The full variable domain, rest sourced from reference TRBV2 and TRBJ2-5, is EPEVTQTPSHQVTQMGQEVILRCVPISNHLYFYWYRQILGQKVEFLVSFYNNEISEKSEIFDDQFSVERPDGSNFTLKIRSTKLEDSAMYFCASTQREGETQYFGPGTRLLVL.

This clone is medium-sized in the sample. The V call is TRBV11-3, the J call TRBJ2-7; D unclear. CDR1 and CDR2 (germline): SGHNT, YENEEA. The CDR3 sequence is 15 residues long. The V end was cut by 1 base, the J end by 3 bases, with 13 bases between. CDR3 in DNA: TGTGCCAGCAGCTTAGGCCCCGGAAGTGGCTACGAGCAGTACTTC. As protein: CASSLGPGSGYEQYF.

The rearrangement joins TRBV7-6 to TRBJ1-2; D is ambiguous. Germline lookup yields CDR1 SGHVS and CDR2 FNYEAQ. The CDR3 contains 16 residues. Trimming took 5 bases from V and 0 from J, leaving 16 bases between them. In nucleotides, the CDR3 is TGTGCCAGCAGCCCCACGCCCGGTATTACTAACTATGGCTACACCTTC. Translating gives CASSPTPGITNYGYTF.

This sequence joins TRBV7-6 and TRBJ1-1, with D unresolved. Trimming pared 2 bases from V and 4 bases from J, leaving 14 bases between. The CDR3 covers 15 residues. From germline, CDR1 is SGHVS and CDR2 FNYEAQ. CDR3: CASSLTILGSTEAFF. The CDR3 region has the DNA TGTGCCAGCAGCTTAACAATCTTGGGCTCCACTGAAGCTTTCTTT.

This clone was seen only once. The CDR3 here is CASSVGVGTNTGELFF. CDR3 bases: TGTGCCAGCAGCGTAGGCGTCGGGACGAACACCGGGGAGCTGTTTTTT. The chain couples TRBV9 to TRBJ2-2, with D possibly matching TRBD2 (5 bases). The CDR3 covers 16 residues. Trimming left V 0 bases short and J 0 bases short, with 9 bases between. From germline, CDR1 is SGDLS and CDR2 YYNGEE.